The source of this T cell receptor (beta chain) is a study of T cells in Graves' hyperthyroidism and ophthalmopathy. Study as a whole: The blood sample was taken at first diagnosis, before treatment began. Study-wide results and limits: Stable hyperthyroidism was separated from ophthalmopathy by a model based on 13 V-J features.

Over 18 months, lack of ophthalmopathy progression marked Graves' hyperthyroidism as stable. This clonotype was detected many times. Its antigen remains unknown. Compared with germline, one end of the junction differs, possibly owing to a read error. Amplification yielded TCR beta CDR3 regions, with RNA transcripts as the source. An initial round of RT-PCR targeting the TCR CDR3 relied on the HTBI primer set. MiXCR was run by TCRdb on the multiplex PCR reads, yielding one entry per CDR3 protein. Here the sample spans a few hundred thousand distinct CDR3 sequences, under 25% being singletons. The germline V gene has CDR1 MNHEY and CDR2 SVGAGI. The length of the CDR3 is 14 residues.

Source material: blood. This clonotype originated in a man younger than 35 with Graves' hyperthyroidism. The rearrangement joins TRBV6-5 to TRBJ1-2; D not certain. The CDR3 reads CASSYSEGRYDYTF. As DNA, the CDR3 is TGTGCCAGCAGTTACTCTGAGGGCCGCTATGACTACACCTTC.